This is a list of T cell receptor beta chains from one sample in a study of graft-versus-host responses after intestinal transplantation. Only in-frame clones appear in the TCRdb table, and some are missing; sequencing was by immunoSEQ multiplex PCR. The repertoire holds 15,000 to 20,000 clones, with roughly 36% as singletons. Sequencing was performed on alloreactive CD4+ T cells from a mixed lymphocyte reaction culture, taken before transplantation. All receptors derive from a human patient who was an organ donor for intestinal transplantation. CDR3s include the opening cysteine and the closing phenylalanine or tryptophan. D genes are given only for firm matches. Clone sizes are given selectively: once, few, many, or a class where the clone is expanded.

v_gene	d_gene	abundance	j_gene	CDR3nt	CDR3aa
TRBV5-4	TRBD2	few	TRBJ2-3	TGTGCCAGCAGCCCGACTAGCGGGAGGGATGATACGCAGTATTTT	CASSPTSGRDDTQYF
TRBV5-1	NA	few	TRBJ1-1	TGCGCCAGCAGCTTAGAGGGCACTGAAGCTTTCTTT	CASSLEGTEAFF
TRBV11-2	NA	few	TRBJ2-2	TGTGCCAGCAGCTTATATTGGGGTACCGGGGAGCTGTTTTTT	CASSLYWGTGELFF
TRBV2	NA	few	TRBJ2-1	TGTGCCAGCAGTGTACTAGCTTTATACAATGAGCAGTTCTTC	CASSVLALYNEQFF
TRBV6-5	NA	NA	TRBJ1-2	TGTGCCAGCAGTCACAGGGCTTATGGCTACACCTTC	CASSHRAYGYTF
TRBV18	TRBD1	NA	TRBJ2-7	TGTGCCAGCTCACCGTACAGGGGACCCTACGAGCAGTACTTC	CASSPYRGPYEQYF
TRBV6-5	TRBD1	NA	TRBJ1-1	TGTGCCAGCAGTGAGACAGGGGAAAAAGCTTTCTTT	CASSETGEKAFF
TRBV27	TRBD2	few	TRBJ2-5	TGTGCCAGCAGGCGACTAGCGGGAGATGAGACCCAGTACTTC	CASRRLAGDETQYF
TRBV4-1	NA	NA	TRBJ2-7	TGCGCCAGCAGCCTCATAGTAGGGAAAGGGTACGAGCAGTACTTC	CASSLIVGKGYEQYF
TRBV9	TRBD2	NA	TRBJ2-7	TGTGCCAGCAGCCGGGGGGGGTTTAGCTCCTACGAGCAGTACTTC	CASSRGGFSSYEQYF
TRBV7-2	TRBD1	few	TRBJ1-3	TGTGCCAGCAGCTTAGCGACAGGGGGCGCTTCCCTCATATATTTT	CASSLATGGASLIYF
TRBV19	TRBD1	NA	TRBJ2-1	TGTGCCAGTAGTGCTGACAGGGCACCCGGTTCAGCAGAGCAGTTCTTC	CASSADRAPGSAEQFF
TRBV5-4	NA	NA	TRBJ1-2	TGTGCCAGCAGCTGCCAGTGGGTAAGGGGCTACACCTTC	CASSCQWVRGYTF
TRBV6-5	NA	NA	TRBJ2-7	TGTGCCAGCAGTCCCCTCGGGACCCCCATTTACGAGCAGTACTTC	CASSPLGTPIYEQYF
TRBV6-5	TRBD1	NA	TRBJ2-1	TGTGCCAGCAGTTTCGGACAGGGATCCTACAATGAGCAGTTCTTC	CASSFGQGSYNEQFF
TRBV7-2	NA	few	TRBJ2-5	TGTGCCAGCAGCTTACGGGGCCGGGAGACCCAGTACTTC	CASSLRGRETQYF
TRBV6-1	NA	few	TRBJ2-7	TGTGCCACCAAGTTGACAGGAAGCCTAGCCTACGAGCAGTACTTC	CATKLTGSLAYEQYF
TRBV6-1	NA	NA	TRBJ1-2	TGTGCCAGCGGGCAGGGATTCTATGGCTACACCTTC	CASGQGFYGYTF
TRBV6-6	TRBD1	NA	TRBJ1-1	TGTGCCAGCAGCCGGAGGGACAGGGGGAACACTGAAGCTTTCTTT	CASSRRDRGNTEAFF
TRBV5-1	NA	NA	TRBJ1-2	TGCGCCAGCAGCTTGGAAGGTAGAACAGGGAGTAAAGGTAACTATGGCTACACCTTC	CASSLEGRTGSKGNYGYTF
TRBV28	TRBD1	few	TRBJ2-1	TGTGCCAGCAGTCCGCCCCTGGGACAGGTCCAATACAATGAGCAGTTCTTC	CASSPPLGQVQYNEQFF
TRBV28	NA	few	TRBJ1-1	TGTGCCAGCAGCCTACAGAAGGGTTTGGGCACTGAAGCTTTCTTT	CASSLQKGLGTEAFF
TRBV10-3	NA	NA	TRBJ1-2	TGTGCCATCAAGCTGACTAACTATGGCTACACCTTC	CAIKLTNYGYTF
TRBV4-1	NA	NA	TRBJ2-3	TGCGCCAGCAGCCAAGTTGGCACAGATACGCAGTATTTT	CASSQVGTDTQYF
TRBV28	NA	few	TRBJ2-5	TGTGCCAGCAGTTTAACAGGGAAGGTAAAGGAGACCCAGTACTTC	CASSLTGKVKETQYF
TRBV5-1	TRBD1	NA	TRBJ2-4	TGCGCCAGCAGCTTGGGGACAGGGGTAAACATTCAGTACTTC	CASSLGTGVNIQYF
TRBV5-1	NA	few	TRBJ2-1	TGCGCCAGCAGCCCGCCTCTGGACATCAATGAGCAGTTCTTC	CASSPPLDINEQFF
TRBV7-2	TRBD2	NA	TRBJ2-7	TGTGCCAGCAGCTTGTCTAGCGGGAGTTACGAGCAGTACTTC	CASSLSSGSYEQYF
TRBV6-6	TRBD1	NA	TRBJ1-1	TGTGCCAGCAGCCTGACAGGGATGAACACTGAAGCTTTCTTT	CASSLTGMNTEAFF
TRBV19	TRBD2	NA	TRBJ2-3	TGTGCCAGTAGTATCCCGGGACTAGCGGGAGGGCCGAGAGATACGCAGTATTTT	CASSIPGLAGGPRDTQYF
TRBV18	NA	NA	TRBJ1-2	TGTGCCAGCTCACCAGGGGCGAACGACTATGGCTACACCTTC	CASSPGANDYGYTF
TRBV5-6	NA	few	TRBJ2-2	TGTGCCAGCAGCGCCTATATGGGGGGGCACGGGGAGCTGTTTTTT	CASSAYMGGHGELFF
TRBV28	NA	medium-sized	TRBJ1-1	TGTGCCAGCAGCTACGTCGCGACAGCTATTGAAGCTTTCTTT	CASSYVATAIEAFF
TRBV7-3	TRBD1	few	TRBJ2-7	TGTGCCAGCAGCTTAGGGACAGGGGGCGAGCAGTACTTC	CASSLGTGGEQYF
TRBV27	NA	NA	TRBJ1-4	TGTGCCAGCAGGAGCCCCATTCAATGGGAAAAACTGTTTTTT	CASRSPIQWEKLFF
TRBV28	NA	NA	TRBJ2-7	TGTGCCAGCAGTTTATTTGGCAGGGAGCAGTACTTC	CASSLFGREQYF
TRBV2	TRBD1	NA	TRBJ2-7	TGTGCCAGCAGTGATGTGACAGGGGGCACCTACGAGCAGTACTTC	CASSDVTGGTYEQYF
TRBV6-5	NA	few	TRBJ1-2	TGTGCCAGCAGGGCCGGGGGAAGCTATGGCTACACCTTC	CASRAGGSYGYTF
TRBV4-3	TRBD1	NA	TRBJ2-3	TGCGCCAGCAGCCGACAGGGGGGGACAGATACGCAGTATTTT	CASSRQGGTDTQYF
TRBV18	TRBD2	NA	TRBJ2-2	TGTGCCACCTCAGGGAGGGCCACCGGGGAGCTGTTTTTT	CATSGRATGELFF
TRBV28	NA	NA	TRBJ1-2	TGTGCCAGCAGGTATAACCAATGGACACGGACTAGAGGTCGCACCTTC	CASRYNQWTRTRGRTF
TRBV18	NA	NA	TRBJ2-5	TGTGCCAGCTCACCACGGCAGGGCCAAGAGACCCAGTACTTC	CASSPRQGQETQYF
TRBV27	NA	NA	TRBJ2-3	TGTGCCACCCAGCGACTGCCAGATACGCAGTATTTT	CATQRLPDTQYF
TRBV11-2	NA	few	TRBJ2-1	TGTGCCAGCAGCCCCACTAGGTTCTCCTACAATGAGCAGTTCTTC	CASSPTRFSYNEQFF
TRBV5-4	TRBD2	few	TRBJ2-3	TGTGCCAGCAGCCGAGGACTAGCAGCTAGCACAGATACGCAGTATTTT	CASSRGLAASTDTQYF